The 19 T cell receptor beta chains reported below all come from one sample, sequenced in a study of T cell changes during pregnancy in multiple sclerosis. Clones were sequenced by immunoSEQ multiplex PCR, and TCRdb holds only the in-frame ones, with some missing. The sample includes about 59,000 clones, approximately 94% seen only once; the top ten take around 2.5%. This specimen was CD8+ T cells from peripheral blood mononuclear cells, taken after pregnancy. The receptors here all came from a female donor with multiple sclerosis, enrolled in a pregnancy study.

The V gene is TRBV13, the J gene TRBJ2-1, with D tentatively TRBD2 (6 bases). Germline CDR1 is PRHDT and CDR2 is FYEKMQ (reference sequence). The CDR3 sequence is 14 residues long. Trimming pared 0 bases from V and 8 bases from J, leaving 11 bases between. CDR3 bases: TGTGCCAGCAGCTTAGGCCTACTAGCCCATGAGCAGTTCTTC. As protein: CASSLGLLAHEQFF.

CDR3 DNA sequence: TGCGCCAGCAGCCAAGATAGACACGTCGATGAGCAGTTCTTC. Translating gives CASSQDRHVDEQFF. The V gene is TRBV4-3, the J gene TRBJ2-1; no clear D. Trimming left V 0 bases short and J 8 bases short, with 11 bases between. From germline, CDR1 is LGHNA and CDR2 YSLEER. The length of the CDR3 is 14 residues.

The chain carries TRBV30 and TRBJ2-1; TRBD2 matches at 14 bases. Germline loops: CDR1 GTSNPN, CDR2 SVGIG (reference sequence). This CDR3 region has 18 residues. J gave up 4 bases and V 1 base, and 9 bases lay outside the gene matches. CDR3 loop: CAWSGGLAGGNKYNEQFF. In nucleotides, the CDR3 is TGTGCCTGGAGTGGCGGACTAGCGGGGGGAAATAAGTACAATGAGCAGTTCTTC.

The V call is TRBV28, the J call TRBJ2-7, with D possibly matching TRBD2 (6 bases). Germline-derived CDR1 and CDR2 are MDHEN and SYDVKM. The CDR3 sequence is 11 residues long. V was cut by 6 bases and J by 6 bases, with 9 bases left in between. CDR3 loop: CASSLGSEQYF. Here the CDR3 DNA reads TGTGCCAGCAGCCTCGGGAGCGAGCAGTACTTC.

The chain couples TRBV27 to TRBJ2-3; TRBD2 matches 13 bases. With V trimmed by 5 bases and J by 2 bases, 13 bases remained unmatched. Germline CDR1 MNHEY, CDR2 SMNVEV (reference sequence). The CDR3 has 19 residues. The CDR3 DNA reads as TGTGCCAGCAGTCGGGGACTAGCGGGACCTAGCCCAACCACAGATACGCAGTATTTT. As protein: CASSRGLAGPSPTTDTQYF.

The chain uses TRBV6-1 and TRBJ1-2; D is uncertain. CDR3 length: 12 residues. Germline lookup yields CDR1 MNHNS and CDR2 SASEGT. The V end was cut by 4 bases, the J end by 3 bases, with 6 bases between. As DNA, the CDR3 is TGTGCCAGCAGTGCCAACTACTATGGCTACACCTTC. Translation gives CASSANYYGYTF.

J is TRBJ2-5 and V is TRBV6-4; TRBD2 is a possible D gene (6 bases). The CDR3 length is 14 residues. V lost 7 bases and J lost 1, with 13 bases in between. The V gene's germline CDR1 is MRHNA and CDR2 SNTAGT. This chain's CDR3 is CASTTRAGQETQYF. The CDR3, as DNA: TGTGCCAGCACAACTAGAGCGGGCCAAGAGACCCAGTACTTC.

This chain joins TRBV11-2 and TRBJ2-7; TRBD1 matches at 11 bases. Germline V lookup: CDR1 SGHAT, CDR2 FQNNGV. This CDR3 spans 15 amino acids. Unmatched junction bases numbered 4, after V lost 2 bases and J lost 4 bases. CDR3 protein: CASSLYGTGGYEQYF. Written as DNA, the CDR3 is TGTGCCAGCAGCTTATACGGGACAGGGGGGTACGAGCAGTACTTC.

The chain couples TRBV7-9 to TRBJ2-7; the match to TRBD1 covers 7 bases. The CDR3 runs to 14 residues. Germline lookup yields CDR1 SEHNR and CDR2 FQNEAQ (reference sequence). V shed 5 bases and J 5 bases; nucleotides not matched to a gene: 9. CDR3 bases: TGTGCCAGCAGCGTCTCTCACAGGGGACACGAGCAGTACTTC. This sequence encodes CASSVSHRGHEQYF.

The J gene is TRBJ1-1, the V gene TRBV27; perhaps TRBD1 as D (6 bases). In germline, CDR1 is MNHEY, CDR2 SMNVEV (reference sequence). CDR3 size: 12 residues. Trimming removed 4 bases from V and 10 bases from J, with 13 bases in between. The CDR3 is CASSSNRVPAFF. The CDR3 DNA reads TGTGCCAGCAGTTCAAACAGGGTGCCAGCTTTCTTT.

The chain joins TRBV5-4 to TRBJ1-4, with 8 bases that match TRBD1. Germline V lookup: CDR1 SGHNT, CDR2 YYREEE (reference sequence). V dropped 4 bases and J dropped 8; count of bases not matched to a gene: 7. The CDR3 length is 14 residues. The CDR3 bases are TGTGCCAGCAGCGCGGACAGGGTGGGGGAAAAACTGTTTTTT. This gives the protein CASSADRVGEKLFF.

The chain uses TRBV28 and TRBJ2-3; TRBD2 is a possible D gene (7 bases). Per germline, CDR1 MDHEN and CDR2 SYDVKM. The CDR3 covers 16 residues. V lost 1 base to trimming and J lost 5 bases, with 16 bases between them. The CDR3 coding sequence is TGTGCCAGCAGTTTATACGGAGAGGGGGGGCTAGATACGCAGTATTTT. Amino acid sequence: CASSLYGEGGLDTQYF.

The V call is TRBV19, the J call TRBJ2-1; 10 bases agree with TRBD1. The CDR3 sequence is 15 residues long. V lost 5 bases and J lost 5; bases outside the gene matches: 6. Germline V gene data show CDR1 as LNHDA and CDR2 as SQIVND (reference sequence). The CDR3 reads CASSLDRGRDNEQFF. The DNA of the CDR3 is TGTGCCAGTAGTCTCGACAGGGGGCGCGACAATGAGCAGTTCTTC.

As DNA, the CDR3 is TGCAGTGCTAAGATTACGGATGAGCAGTTCTTC. Residues: CSAKITDEQFF. The V gene is TRBV20-1, the J gene TRBJ2-1, with D unclear. CDR1 is DFQATT, CDR2 SNEGSKA, per germline (reference sequence). The V end lost 4 bases, the J end lost 8 bases, and 9 bases lay between the germline ends. CDR3 length: 11 residues.

The chain recombines TRBV19 with TRBJ2-7; 8 nucleotides agree with TRBD2. The V segment lost 5 bases and the J segment 0 bases; nucleotides outside the gene matches: 9. Germline V gene sequence: CDR1 LNHDA, CDR2 SQIVND (reference sequence). The CDR3 covers 16 residues. CDR3 sequence: CASSPSTGRVSYEQYF. As DNA, the CDR3 is TGTGCCAGTAGTCCAAGCACCGGGAGGGTCTCCTACGAGCAGTACTTC.

CDR3: CASSLTGVENQPQHF. The CDR3 DNA reads as TGTGCCAGCAGCTTAACAGGGGTGGAAAATCAGCCCCAGCATTTT. The V call is TRBV7-9, the J call TRBJ1-5; 7 nucleotides agree with TRBD1. The V segment lost 2 bases and the J segment 4 bases; nucleotides outside the gene matches: 5. The CDR3 covers 15 residues. The germline CDR1 and CDR2 sequences are SEHNR and FQNEAQ (reference sequence).

The chain employs TRBV7-6 and TRBJ2-7; a weak D match, TRBD1 (6 bases). Trimming removed 5 bases from V and 3 bases from J, with 14 bases in between. Germline loops: CDR1 SGHVS, CDR2 FNYEAQ. This CDR3 region has 14 residues. The CDR3 bases are TGTGCCAGCAGCCTCGATGACAGGAACTACGAGCAGTACTTC. Its translation: CASSLDDRNYEQYF.

The V gene is TRBV6-5, the J gene TRBJ2-1; TRBD2 matches 13 bases. V shed 5 bases and J 6 bases; nucleotides not matched to a gene: 4. CDR1 and CDR2 from the germline V gene are MNHEY and SVGAGI. CDR3 length equals 15 residues. CDR3 sequence reads: CASSQLAGGSNEQFF. CDR3 bases: TGTGCCAGCAGTCAACTAGCGGGAGGGTCCAATGAGCAGTTCTTC.

CDR3 nucleotides: TGTGCCAGCAGTGTACTGGGACTAGCGGATTACAATGAGCAGTTCTTC. It is translated as CASSVLGLADYNEQFF. The chain recombines TRBV6-1 with TRBJ2-1, with TRBD2 identical over 11 bases. Germline values: CDR1 MNHNS, CDR2 SASEGT. V gave up 4 bases and J gave up 4 bases; unmatched junction bases: 6. This CDR3 is built from 16 residues.